The entry below gives a single TCR beta chain sequence along with its context. As yet, its antigen is unknown. CDR1 and CDR2 from the germline V gene are SGDLS and YYNGEE. CDR3 length: 13 residues. With 2 bases removed from V and 6 bases from J, the gap between germline ends came to 8 bases. Construction of the TCRbeta library involved unique molecular identifiers. TCRdb used MiXCR to reprocess the PCR reads, holding one entry per CDR3 protein. Counted here are 780,000 or so distinct CDR3 sequences, less than 20% occurring once; the ten biggest clones make up roughly 4.8%. This specimen belongs to a study of T-cell reconstitution after alpha-beta-depleted transplantation in children. General study points: Surviving recipient T cells and thymic progenitors produced the high day-60 TCRbeta diversity seen in some patients. The main origin of T-cell counts and diversity one year after transplant was newly produced T cells.

The sequence came from a male patient younger than 18 who had a stem cell transplant for acute lymphoblastic leukemia, so the T cells may come from the graft donor. The sequencing used PBMCs, mostly from graft donor cells, collected 360 days after TCRalphabeta/CD19-depleted stem cell transplant. This chain links TRBV9 with TRBJ2-2; TRBD2 is a possible D gene (6 bases). In DNA form, the CDR3 reads TGTGCCAGCAGCGTCGGGACTGCCGGGGAGCTGTTTTTT. As protein: CASSVGTAGELFF.